The 25 T cell receptor beta chains given below trace back to one sample, sequenced in a study of type 1 regulatory T cells. TCRdb re-called the reads through MiXCR, storing one row per CDR3 protein. The data contain fewer than 80,000 distinct CDR3 sequences, about 20% of them singletons. Study-level findings and limits: Tr1 cells had a more restricted TCR repertoire than non-Tr1 cells.

Which antigens these TCRs recognize remains unknown. Material for sequencing was cultured type 1 regulatory T (Tr1) cells, either the whole culture or a sorted fraction (not recorded which). These TCRs come from a human donor in good health.

This clonotype was seen more than once but under ten times. The chain combines TRBV5-6 with TRBJ2-5; maybe TRBD2 (6 bases). The V end was cut by 4 bases, the J end by 5 bases, with 18 bases between. This CDR3 region has 15 residues. From germline, CDR1 is SGHDT and CDR2 YYEEEE. The CDR3 protein is CASSPGGFAVETQYF. The CDR3 DNA follows: TGTGCCAGCAGCCCCGGGGGTTTCGCAGTGGAGACCCAGTACTTC.

J is TRBJ2-1 and V is TRBV5-1; D unresolved. Germline V lookup: CDR1 SGHRS, CDR2 YFSETQ. The CDR3 contains 12 residues. V dropped 0 bases and J dropped 4 bases, with 2 bases sitting between them. CDR3 in amino acids: CASSLEYNEQFF. As DNA, the CDR3 is TGCGCCAGCAGCTTGGAGTACAATGAGCAGTTCTTC.

V is TRBV4-2 and J is TRBJ2-3, with TRBD2 identical over 10 bases. The CDR3 runs 17 residues. V lost 4 bases and J lost 0; bases outside the gene matches: 7. Per germline, CDR1 LGHNA and CDR2 YNFKEQ. This CDR3 is CASSPAGGSFSTDTQYF. In DNA, the CDR3 is TGTGCCAGCAGCCCAGCGGGAGGGTCTTTTAGCACAGATACGCAGTATTTT.

In its sample, this clonotype was seen a few times. This chain connects TRBV25-1 to TRBJ2-4, with a tentative D call TRBD1 (5 bases). The CDR3 has 14 amino acids. The V and J ends lost 2 bases and 7 bases respectively, with 12 bases between them. Germline loops: CDR1 MGHDK, CDR2 SYGVNS. In nucleotides, the CDR3 is TGTGCCAGCAGTGAAAGGGGTTTTAAGAACATTCAGTACTTC. This translates into CASSERGFKNIQYF.

V is TRBV20-1 and J is TRBJ1-2, with TRBD1 matching over 8 bases. Germline V gene sequence: CDR1 DFQATT, CDR2 SNEGSKA (reference sequence). This CDR3 spans 11 amino acids. Trimming took 6 bases from V and 4 from J; bases not matched to a gene: 1. CDR3 sequence: CSAGQAYGYTF. Here the CDR3 DNA reads TGCAGTGCGGGACAGGCCTATGGCTACACCTTC.

This clonotype was detected only a few times. The chain uses TRBV10-3 and TRBJ2-3, with D maybe TRBD1 (5 bases). Germline-derived CDR1 and CDR2 are ENHRY and SYGVKD. CDR3 length: 14 residues. The V end lost 5 bases, the J end lost 4 bases, and 13 bases lay between the germline ends. The CDR3 loop reads CAISTQGLADTQYF. The CDR3 DNA reads as TGTGCCATCAGTACTCAGGGATTAGCAGATACGCAGTATTTT.

On this clonotype itself: The missing conserved phenylalanine or tryptophan at the end of this CDR3 makes a read error likely. It is unclear where the CDR3 begins or ends on the DNA, so no DNA is shown, and the CDR3 is as TCRdb lists it. The chain is built from TRBV10-3 and TRBJ2-5; TRBD1, the table's D call, lacks a check against the DNA. The CDR3 has 14 residues if both end residues are counted. Germline values: CDR1 ENHRY, CDR2 SYGVKD. The CDR3 loop is CAIGGQHYQETQCL.

The chain combines TRBV3-1 with TRBJ1-5; D is unresolved. This CDR3 is 16 amino acids long. In germline, CDR1 is LGHDT, CDR2 YNNKEL (reference sequence). V was shortened by 0 bases and J by 4 bases, with 13 bases between the two germline ends. CDR3 in DNA: TGTGCCAGCAGCCAAGATCTCGCTTCATTAAATCAGCCCCAGCATTTT. Translated: CASSQDLASLNQPQHF.

This clonotype turned up a few times. The chain combines TRBV7-3 with TRBJ2-5, with a weak D call TRBD2 (6 bases). Germline lookup yields CDR1 SGHTA and CDR2 FQGTGA. The CDR3 is made up of 13 amino acids. Trimming stripped 3 bases from V and 4 bases from J, with 9 bases between. Here the CDR3 DNA reads TGTGCCAGCAGCTTTATGCGGGGAGAGACCCAGTACTTC. Residues: CASSFMRGETQYF.

Written as DNA, the CDR3 is TGCAGTGCTAGAGAAGCGGGCAATCAGCCCCAGCATTTT. Translated, it gives CSAREAGNQPQHF. V and J are TRBV20-1 and TRBJ1-5; D uncertain. Trimming removed 0 bases from V and 2 bases from J, with 5 bases in between. This CDR3 contains 13 residues. Germline CDR1 and CDR2: DFQATT and SNEGSKA (reference sequence).

The rearrangement links TRBV20-1 to TRBJ1-2; D is possibly TRBD1 (6 bases). The CDR3 is 13 amino acids. The germline V gene has CDR1 DFQATT and CDR2 SNEGSKA (reference sequence). CDR3 region: CGYRDTGSHGYTF. CDR3 nucleotide sequence: TGCGGATACCGGGACACCGGCTCACATGGCTACACCTTC.

This clonotype showed up just a few times. CDR3 loop: CASSRGSYNEQFF. DNA of the CDR3: TGCGCCAGCAGTCGTGGCTCCTACAATGAGCAGTTCTTC. The chain employs TRBV5-1 and TRBJ2-1; unclear D gene. The CDR3 spans 13 residues. V was shortened by 5 bases and J by 0 bases, with 6 bases between the two germline ends. Per the germline V gene, CDR1 is SGHRS and CDR2 is YFSETQ.

CDR3: CASSLERAGELFF. CDR3 coding DNA: TGTGCCAGCAGCTTGGAACGAGCCGGGGAGCTGTTTTTT. The J gene is TRBJ2-2, the V gene TRBV5-8; D remains ambiguous. V was clipped by 0 bases and J by 6 bases, with 6 bases between them. The CDR3 is made up of 13 amino acids. Per the germline V gene, CDR1 is SGHTS and CDR2 is YDEGEE.

V and J are TRBV20-1 and TRBJ2-5, with TRBD2 matching over 10 bases. V lost 7 bases and J lost 3; bases outside the gene matches: 5. The CDR3 spans 13 residues. Looked up from germline, CDR1 is DFQATT and CDR2 is SNEGSKA (reference sequence). CDR3 protein: CSGGLAGEETQYF. CDR3 bases: TGCAGTGGAGGTCTAGCGGGAGAAGAGACCCAGTACTTC.

With respect to this clonotype: The missing conserved phenylalanine or tryptophan at the end of this CDR3 makes a read error likely. This chain links TRBV30 with TRBJ2-5; D is undetermined. This CDR3 has 11 amino acids. V was cut by 0 bases and J by 5 bases, with 4 bases left in between. Germline V gene lookup returns CDR1 GTSNPN and CDR2 SVGIG (reference sequence). CDR3 sequence: CAWSVSETQYS. Written as DNA, the CDR3 is TGTGCCTGGAGTGTTTCTGAGACCCAGTACTCC.

This clonotype was picked up a small number of times. The chain uses TRBV7-2 and TRBJ2-2, with a weak D call TRBD1 (8 bases). Per germline, CDR1 SGHTA and CDR2 FQGNSA. The V gene lost 5 bases and the J gene lost 4 bases, with 17 bases spanning the gap. The CDR3 has 16 amino acids. CDR3 nucleotides: TGTGCCAGCAGCGGCGGGGGACAGGCGAGCACCGGGGAGCTGTTTTTT. Its protein product is CASSGGGQASTGELFF.

This rearrangement joins TRBV20-1 to TRBJ2-3; D gene uncertain. This CDR3 has 14 amino acids. CDR1 is DFQATT, CDR2 SNEGSKA, per germline (reference sequence). Trimming removed 3 bases at V and 0 bases at J, with 10 bases between. The CDR3 DNA sequence: TGCAGTGCTAGGCGGCAATCTAGCACAGATACGCAGTATTTT. It specifies CSARRQSSTDTQYF.

This clonotype has only a few counts. The genes are TRBV30 and TRBJ2-7; no definite D call. This CDR3 comprises 10 residues. Germline V CDR1 and CDR2: GTSNPN, SVGIG (reference sequence). The chain's CDR3 is CAWSVGFTFV. Written as DNA, the CDR3 is TGTGCCTGGAGTGTTGGGTTTACCTTCGTC.

This chain uses TRBV5-1 with TRBJ1-2; D is perhaps TRBD1 (5 bases). The CDR3 is 15 residues long. V was shortened by 0 bases and J by 7 bases, with 16 bases between the two germline ends. The germline CDR1 and CDR2 sequences are SGHRS and YFSETQ. The chain's CDR3 is CASSLASGPRFGYTF. Here the CDR3 DNA reads TGCGCCAGCAGCTTGGCCTCGGGGCCCCGTTTTGGCTACACCTTC.

This clonotype was observed a few times. The V and J genes are TRBV20-1 and TRBJ2-7; the match to TRBD2 covers 11 bases. The CDR3 totals 13 residues. The junction had 5 bases not matched to a gene; V was cut back by 5 bases and J by 5 bases. Germline loops: CDR1 DFQATT, CDR2 SNEGSKA (reference sequence). The CDR3 DNA follows: TGCAGTGCTGATAGCGGGAGGGCCAACGAGCAGTACTTC. Protein product: CSADSGRANEQYF.

This clonotype ranks as medium-sized. The V gene is TRBV5-1, the J gene TRBJ1-5; TRBD1 is a possible D gene (5 bases). The germline V and J ends were trimmed by 1 base and 0 bases, with 8 bases remaining between them. CDR3 size: 15 residues. Germline V lookup: CDR1 SGHRS, CDR2 YFSETQ. CDR3 loop: CASSLSGDSNQPQHF. In DNA, the CDR3 is TGCGCCAGCAGCTTGTCGGGGGATAGCAATCAGCCCCAGCATTTT.

The chain employs TRBV18 and TRBJ2-5, with D perhaps TRBD1 or TRBD2 (5 bases each). Deletions cut 8 bases from V and 2 bases from J, with 12 bases between. Germline V gene lookup returns CDR1 KGHSH and CDR2 LQKENI. This CDR3 has 13 amino acids. The CDR3, as DNA: TGTGCCAGCCTACCGGGACCTCAAGAGACCCAGTACTTC. Protein: CASLPGPQETQYF.

This rearrangement joins TRBV11-3 to TRBJ2-5, with D uncertain. The germline V gene encodes CDR1 SGHNT and CDR2 YENEEA. V was trimmed by 5 bases and J by 1 base, leaving 11 bases between them. The CDR3 is made up of 14 amino acids. The chain's CDR3 is CASSPRGGQETQYF. The CDR3 DNA sequence: TGTGCCAGCAGCCCCCGAGGTGGCCAAGAGACCCAGTACTTC.

CDR3 in DNA: TGTGCCAGCAAGGAAGGGACAGGGTATGAAAAACTGTTTTTT. Amino acids: CASKEGTGYEKLFF. The chain has TRBV25-1 and TRBJ1-4; 9 positions agree with TRBD1. The germline V gene has CDR1 MGHDK and CDR2 SYGVNS. The CDR3 length is 14 residues. V shed 7 bases, J shed 6 bases, and the junction held 6 bases outside the gene matches. Combining the CDR3 with reference TRBV25-1 and TRBJ1-4 gives the whole variable domain EADIYQTPRYLVIGTGKKITLECSQTMGHDKMYWYQQDPGMELHLIHYSYGVNSTEKGDLSSESTVSRIRTEHFPLTLESARPSHTSQYLCASKEGTGYEKLFFGSGTQLSVL.

This clonotype was seen only a few times. V usage is TRBV2 and J usage is TRBJ2-1; 9 bases map to TRBD2. Germline trimming cut 8 bases from V and 2 bases from J; bases unmatched to any gene: 7. Germline V gene data show CDR1 as SNHLY and CDR2 as FYNNEI. The CDR3 has 15 amino acids. The CDR3 coding sequence is TGTGCCAGCCAGGCCCGCGGGAGGGCCTACAATGAGCAGTTCTTC. Translation: CASQARGRAYNEQFF.